This TCR beta chain emerged from a study of blood T cell repertoires in COVID-19. Looking at the study overall: PBMCs, B-cell-depleted T cells, or T cells were the source of the cDNA or gDNA that made up the material.

Original analysis: Reference gene primers were amplified, and this amplification served to estimate nucleated cell counts. This table comes from immunoSEQ multiplex PCR, and its TCRdb copy is limited to in-frame clones, with some not included. The V and J calls and the clone size are those of that table, but D and trimming were determined from the DNA. The sample lists tens of thousands of clones, 86% occurring once. CDR3 length: 14 amino acids. Germline V gene lookup returns CDR1 SQVTM and CDR2 ANQGSEA. V was clipped by 5 bases and J by 3 bases; unmatched bases: 5. This rearrangement joins TRBV29-1 to TRBJ2-1, with 9 bases identical to TRBD2. Sequencing used peripheral blood. The clonotype was recovered from a woman aged 55 to 70 with acute or convalescent COVID-19. CDR3 in amino acids: CSVHSGGSYNEQFF. The CDR3 DNA sequence: TGCAGCGTTCATAGCGGGGGCAGCTACAATGAGCAGTTCTTC.